A selection of T cell receptor beta chains follows, all from one sample in a study of T-cell memory formation after mild COVID-19. TCRdb re-derived calls from the 5' RACE reads in MiXCR, one entry per CDR3 protein. This table holds 350,000 to 500,000 distinct CDR3 sequences, around 18% found once. The specimen was PBMCs or a T cell subset sorted from them (not recorded which). These receptors all stem from an adult woman who had mild COVID-19 (a few samples of this study predate the infection). Cell type and time point are not known. CDR3s include the opening cysteine and the closing phenylalanine or tryptophan. Fields, in order: V gene, clone size, D gene, J gene, CDR3 DNA, CDR3 protein. D genes are given only for firm matches. Clone size, where shown, is once, few, many, or a class for clones that have expanded.

TRBV12-3/TRBV12-4	NA	NA	TRBJ1-1	TGTGCCAGCAGCCCCCCGGGGGTGGACACTGAAGCTTTCTTT	CASSPPGVDTEAFF
TRBV3-1	NA	NA	TRBJ2-3	TGTGCCAGCAGCCAAGATTTGTTGGATACGCAGTATTTT	CASSQDLLDTQYF
TRBV27	NA	TRBD2	TRBJ2-3	TGTGCCAGCAGTAAAACTAGCGGGAGGGCCGCGGTCACAGATACGCAGTATTTT	CASSKTSGRAAVTDTQYF
TRBV15	NA	TRBD2	TRBJ2-7	TGTGCCACCGGCACTAGCGGCAATTCCTACGAGCAGTACTTC	CATGTSGNSYEQYF
TRBV10-3	NA	NA	TRBJ1-1	TGTGCCATCAATAGGGGTAAAGACACTGAAGCTTTCTTT	CAINRGKDTEAFF
TRBV12-3/TRBV12-4	few	NA	TRBJ1-5	TGTGCCAGCAAGGAGAGGGCCAATCAGCCCCAGCATTTT	CASKERANQPQHF
TRBV30	NA	TRBD2	TRBJ2-7	TGTGCCTGGAGCGCCGGGACTAGGTACGAGCAGTACTTC	CAWSAGTRYEQYF
TRBV20-1	few	NA	TRBJ2-3	TGCAGTGCGCAAGCACTGGGGCTAGGCCCATCCACAGATACGCAGTATTTT	CSAQALGLGPSTDTQYF
TRBV27	NA	NA	TRBJ1-5	TGTGCCAGCAGTTCCAAGGCGGGGGCATGGAATCAGCCCCAGCATTTT	CASSSKAGAWNQPQHF
TRBV6-4	NA	NA	TRBJ2-1	TGTGCCAGCAGTGAATCGGACATTCCCTCTGATGAGCAGTTCTTC	CASSESDIPSDEQFF
TRBV7-6	few	NA	TRBJ2-1	TGTGCCAGCAGCCGGGGAGCCTCAGCCAACAATGAGCAGTTCTTC	CASSRGASANNEQFF
TRBV7-9	few	TRBD2	TRBJ2-1	TGTGCCAGCAGTAACCGTCGGGGGGGCGCCTACAATGAGCAGTTCTTC	CASSNRRGGAYNEQFF
TRBV11-3	few	NA	TRBJ1-3	TGTGCCAGCAGCTGGACGGACTCTGGAAACACCATATATTTT	CASSWTDSGNTIYF
TRBV7-9	NA	TRBD1	TRBJ1-2	TGTGCCAGCAGCTTTCCGGGACAGGCTCGCTATGGCTACACCTTC	CASSFPGQARYGYTF
TRBV29-1	few	TRBD1	TRBJ1-2	TGCAGCGTTGAAGAACGGGGTGACAGGGGGAAACTTGGCTACACCTTC	CSVEERGDRGKLGYTF
TRBV7-9	NA	TRBD2	TRBJ2-5	TGTGCCAGCAGCCCAAAGGCTAGCGGGAATCCTGAAGAGACCCAGTACTTC	CASSPKASGNPEETQYF
TRBV20-1	once	NA	TRBJ2-5	TGCAGTGCTAGAGAAGGCAGGTTCGAGTCGGAGACCCAGTACTTC	CSAREGRFESETQYF
TRBV7-2	NA	NA	TRBJ1-1	TGTGCCAGCAGCACCACCCCCGCTGAAGCTTTCTTT	CASSTTPAEAFF